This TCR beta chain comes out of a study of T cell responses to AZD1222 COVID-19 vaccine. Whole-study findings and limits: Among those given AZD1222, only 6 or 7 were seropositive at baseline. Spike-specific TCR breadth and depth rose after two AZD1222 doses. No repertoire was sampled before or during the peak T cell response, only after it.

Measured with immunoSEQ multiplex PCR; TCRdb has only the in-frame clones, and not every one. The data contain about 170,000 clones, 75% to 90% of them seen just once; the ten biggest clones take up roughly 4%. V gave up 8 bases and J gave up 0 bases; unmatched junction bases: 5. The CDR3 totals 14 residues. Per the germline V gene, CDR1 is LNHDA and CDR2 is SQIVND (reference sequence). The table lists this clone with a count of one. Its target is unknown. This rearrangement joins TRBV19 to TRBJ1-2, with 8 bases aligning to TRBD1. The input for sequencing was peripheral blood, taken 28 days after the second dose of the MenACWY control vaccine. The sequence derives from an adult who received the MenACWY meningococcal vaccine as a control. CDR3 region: CASSRTGSNYGYTF. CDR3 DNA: TGTGCCAGTTCCAGGACAGGGTCTAACTATGGCTACACCTTC.